This T cell receptor beta chain came from a study of blood T cell repertoires in COVID-19. Looking at the study overall: Acute and convalescent COVID-19 specimens originated in the United States, Italy and Spain.

How the authors handled the data: Amplifying reference gene primers gave estimates of nucleated cell counts. Clones were read by immunoSEQ multiplex PCR, and TCRdb kept only the in-frame ones, dropping some. For V, J and clone size, that table is used; D and trimming come from the DNA. The sample carries roughly 200,000 clones, about 88% recorded once. Sample: peripheral blood. The source of this sequence is a man aged 50-59 years with COVID-19, enrolled during active disease.

The CDR3 protein is CASSLKLSDRGTYTEAFF. The CDR3 nucleotides are TGTGCCAGCAGCCTGAAACTATCGGACAGGGGAACCTACACTGAAGCTTTCTTT. The rearrangement uses TRBV3-1 (or the pseudogene TRBV3-2) and TRBJ1-1; 9 bases are a match to TRBD1. After removal of 4 bases from V and 3 bases from J, the junction contained 15 bases not matched to a gene. This CDR3 has 18 residues. CDR1 is LGHDT and CDR2 is YNNKEL in the germline V gene (reference sequence).